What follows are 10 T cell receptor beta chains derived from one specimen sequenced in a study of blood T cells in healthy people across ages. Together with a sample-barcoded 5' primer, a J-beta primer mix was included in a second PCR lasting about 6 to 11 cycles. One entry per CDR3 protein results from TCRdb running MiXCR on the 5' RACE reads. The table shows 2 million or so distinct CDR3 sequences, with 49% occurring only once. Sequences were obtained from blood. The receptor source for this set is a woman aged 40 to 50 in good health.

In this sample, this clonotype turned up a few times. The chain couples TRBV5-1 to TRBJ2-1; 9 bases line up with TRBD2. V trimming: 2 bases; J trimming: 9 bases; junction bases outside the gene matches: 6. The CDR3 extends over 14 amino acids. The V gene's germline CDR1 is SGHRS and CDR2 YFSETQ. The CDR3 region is CASSLGLAGSEQFF. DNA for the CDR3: TGCGCCAGCAGCTTAGGGCTAGCGGGGAGTGAGCAGTTCTTC.

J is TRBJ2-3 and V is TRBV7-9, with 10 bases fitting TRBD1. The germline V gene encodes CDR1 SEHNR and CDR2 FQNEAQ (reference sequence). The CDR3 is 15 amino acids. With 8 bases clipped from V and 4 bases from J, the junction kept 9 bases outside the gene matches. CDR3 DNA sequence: TGTGCCAGCTCCCCTGGAGGGACAGGGGCAGATACGCAGTATTTT. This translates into CASSPGGTGADTQYF.

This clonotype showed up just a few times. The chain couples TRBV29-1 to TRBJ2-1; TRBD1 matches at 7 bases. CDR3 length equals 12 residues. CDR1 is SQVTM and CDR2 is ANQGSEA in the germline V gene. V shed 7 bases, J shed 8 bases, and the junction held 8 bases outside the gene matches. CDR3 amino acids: CSGTTGIDEQFF. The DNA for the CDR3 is TGCAGCGGCACGACAGGGATCGATGAGCAGTTCTTC.

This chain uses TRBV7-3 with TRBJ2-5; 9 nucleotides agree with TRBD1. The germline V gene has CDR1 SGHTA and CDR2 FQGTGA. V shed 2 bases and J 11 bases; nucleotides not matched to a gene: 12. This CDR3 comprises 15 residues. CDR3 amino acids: CASSLWGQGSDEQYF. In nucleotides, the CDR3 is TGTGCCAGCAGCTTATGGGGACAGGGTTCCGATGAGCAGTACTTC.

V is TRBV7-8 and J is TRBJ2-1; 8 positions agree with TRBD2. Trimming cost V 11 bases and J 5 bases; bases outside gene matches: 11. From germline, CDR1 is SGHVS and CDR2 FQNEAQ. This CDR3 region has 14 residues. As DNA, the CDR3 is TGTGCCGGTCAGGATTCGCGGGGGGACAATGAGCAGTTCTTC. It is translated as CAGQDSRGDNEQFF.

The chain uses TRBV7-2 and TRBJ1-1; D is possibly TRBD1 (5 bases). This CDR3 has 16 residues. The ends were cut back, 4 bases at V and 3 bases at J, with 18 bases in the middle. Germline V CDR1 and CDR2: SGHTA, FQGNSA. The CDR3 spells CASSSRPGRGDTEAFF. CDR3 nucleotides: TGTGCCAGCAGCTCTAGGCCTGGGCGGGGGGACACTGAAGCTTTCTTT.

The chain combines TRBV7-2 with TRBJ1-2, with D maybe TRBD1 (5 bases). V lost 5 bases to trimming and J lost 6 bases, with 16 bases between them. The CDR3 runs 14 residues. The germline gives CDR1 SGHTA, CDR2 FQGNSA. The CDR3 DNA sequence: TGTGCCAGCAGCCAAGGGGTGGGGCGGAATGGCTACACCTTC. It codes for CASSQGVGRNGYTF.

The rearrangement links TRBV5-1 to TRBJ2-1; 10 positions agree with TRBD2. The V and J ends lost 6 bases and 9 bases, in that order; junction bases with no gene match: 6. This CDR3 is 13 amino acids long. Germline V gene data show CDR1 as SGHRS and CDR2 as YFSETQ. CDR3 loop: CASTPGTSVEQFF. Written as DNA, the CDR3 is TGCGCCAGCACCCCCGGGACTAGCGTTGAGCAGTTCTTC.

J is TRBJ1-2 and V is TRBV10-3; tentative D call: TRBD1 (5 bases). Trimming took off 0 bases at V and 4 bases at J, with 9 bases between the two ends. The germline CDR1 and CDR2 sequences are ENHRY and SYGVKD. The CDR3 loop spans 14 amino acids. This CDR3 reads CAISESLGVYGYTF. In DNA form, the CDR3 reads TGTGCCATCAGTGAGTCGTTAGGGGTCTATGGCTACACCTTC.

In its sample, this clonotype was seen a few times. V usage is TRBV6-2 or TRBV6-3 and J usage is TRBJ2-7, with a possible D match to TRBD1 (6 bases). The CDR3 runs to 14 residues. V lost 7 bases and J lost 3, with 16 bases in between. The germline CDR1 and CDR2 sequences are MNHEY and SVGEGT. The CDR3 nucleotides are TGTGCCAGCATTAGAACAGGGCCTTTCTACGAGCAGTACTTC. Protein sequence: CASIRTGPFYEQYF.